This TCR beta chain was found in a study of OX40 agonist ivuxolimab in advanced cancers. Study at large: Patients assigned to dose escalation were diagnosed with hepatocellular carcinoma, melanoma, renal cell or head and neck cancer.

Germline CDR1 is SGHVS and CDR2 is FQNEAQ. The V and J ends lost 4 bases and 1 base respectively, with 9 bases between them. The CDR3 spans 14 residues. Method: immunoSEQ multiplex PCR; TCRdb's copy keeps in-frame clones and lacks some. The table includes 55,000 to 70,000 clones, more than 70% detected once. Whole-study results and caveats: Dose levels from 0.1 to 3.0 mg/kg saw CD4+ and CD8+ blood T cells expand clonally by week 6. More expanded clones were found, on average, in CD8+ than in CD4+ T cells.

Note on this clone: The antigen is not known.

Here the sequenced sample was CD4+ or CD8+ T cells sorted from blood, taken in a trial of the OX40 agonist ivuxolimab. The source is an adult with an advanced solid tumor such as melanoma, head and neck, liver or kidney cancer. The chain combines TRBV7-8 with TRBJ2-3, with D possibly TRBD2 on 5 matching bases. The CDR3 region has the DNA TGTGCCAGCAGCTCCCGACTACGCACAGATACGCAGTATTTT. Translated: CASSSRLRTDTQYF.